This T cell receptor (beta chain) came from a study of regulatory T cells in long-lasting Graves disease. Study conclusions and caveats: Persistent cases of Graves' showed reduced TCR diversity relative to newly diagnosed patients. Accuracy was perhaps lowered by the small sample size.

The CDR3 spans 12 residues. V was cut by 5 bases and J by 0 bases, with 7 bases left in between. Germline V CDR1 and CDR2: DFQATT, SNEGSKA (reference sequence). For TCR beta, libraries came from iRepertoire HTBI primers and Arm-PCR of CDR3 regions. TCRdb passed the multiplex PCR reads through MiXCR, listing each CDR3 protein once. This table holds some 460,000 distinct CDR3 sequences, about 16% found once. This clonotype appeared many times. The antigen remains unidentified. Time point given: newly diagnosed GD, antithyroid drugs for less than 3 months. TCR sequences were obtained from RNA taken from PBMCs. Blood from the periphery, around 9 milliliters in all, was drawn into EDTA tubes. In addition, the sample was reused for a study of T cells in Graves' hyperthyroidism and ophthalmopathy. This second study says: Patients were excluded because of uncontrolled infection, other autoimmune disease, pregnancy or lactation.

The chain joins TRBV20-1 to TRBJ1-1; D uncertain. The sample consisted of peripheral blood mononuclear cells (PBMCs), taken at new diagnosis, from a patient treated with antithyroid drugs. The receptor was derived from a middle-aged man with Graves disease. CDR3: CSADGVNTEAFF. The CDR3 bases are TGCAGTGCTGATGGAGTGAACACTGAAGCTTTCTTT.